This entry is about one T cell receptor beta chain. Its antigen remains unidentified. These data come from a study of CD8 T cells in Susac syndrome. Overall study: Among the Susac syndrome patients sequenced, over five had active disease and fewer than 10 were in remission.

Germline values: CDR1 MNHEY, CDR2 SVGEGT. The ends were cut back, 5 bases at V and 5 bases at J, with 12 bases in the middle. The CDR3 loop spans 13 amino acids. Findings and limits, study-wide: It was acknowledged in the study that the number of individuals who were included in its TCR sequencing and HLA analysis was relatively small. Clonal expansion was absent from the CD4+ T cell repertoires in Susac syndrome.

Reverse transcription of roughly 0.45 to 1 ug RNA was performed with random hexamers. The immunoSEQ assay covered 54 Vbeta and 13 Jbeta segments for CDR3. TCRdb reprocessed the immunoSEQ multiplex PCR reads via MiXCR and lists one record per CDR3 protein. The table has about 190,000 distinct CDR3 sequences, approximately 95% seen once; the top ten hold around 0.1%. This clonotype was obtained from a human donor with Susac syndrome. Sequenced sample: CD4+ T cells from PBMCs. J is TRBJ2-5 and V is TRBV6-2 or TRBV6-3; D call uncertain. The DNA of the CDR3 is TGTGCCAGCAGTCGACCTCTACGGGAGACCCAGTACTTC. It translates to CASSRPLRETQYF.